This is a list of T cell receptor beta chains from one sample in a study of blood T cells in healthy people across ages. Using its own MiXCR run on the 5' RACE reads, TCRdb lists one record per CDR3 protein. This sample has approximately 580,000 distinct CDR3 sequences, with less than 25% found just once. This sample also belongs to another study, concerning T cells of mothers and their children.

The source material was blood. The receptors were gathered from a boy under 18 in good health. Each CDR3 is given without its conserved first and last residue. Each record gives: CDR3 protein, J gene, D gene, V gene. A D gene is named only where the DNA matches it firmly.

CDR3 protein: ASSFFMMENTGELF
J gene: TRBJ2-2
D gene: NA
V gene: TRBV7-8

CDR3 protein: STMGLSYEQY
J gene: TRBJ2-7
D gene: NA
V gene: TRBV20-1

CDR3 protein: ASSEGRENSPLH
J gene: TRBJ1-6
D gene: NA
V gene: TRBV6-1

CDR3 protein: ATSDPLAGGEKLF
J gene: TRBJ1-4
D gene: TRBD1
V gene: TRBV24-1

CDR3 protein: ASSSQETYEQY
J gene: NA
D gene: NA
V gene: TRBV7-8

CDR3 protein: ASSYPGTSGSYEQY
J gene: TRBJ2-7
D gene: TRBD2
V gene: TRBV6-2/TRBV6-3

CDR3 protein: AISLTGVYGYT
J gene: TRBJ1-2
D gene: TRBD1
V gene: TRBV10-3

CDR3 protein: ASRGQGSLNTEAF
J gene: TRBJ1-1
D gene: TRBD1
V gene: TRBV6-5

CDR3 protein: AWSVSGVSGANVLT
J gene: TRBJ2-6
D gene: NA
V gene: TRBV30

CDR3 protein: ASSQRSGVSSYNEQF
J gene: TRBJ2-1
D gene: TRBD2
V gene: TRBV4-3

CDR3 protein: ASSPGGEYNSPLH
J gene: TRBJ1-6
D gene: NA
V gene: TRBV12-3/TRBV12-4

CDR3 protein: ASSPPRLAGYYEQY
J gene: TRBJ2-7
D gene: TRBD2
V gene: TRBV28

CDR3 protein: ASSLNPGDYT
J gene: TRBJ1-2
D gene: NA
V gene: TRBV5-1

CDR3 protein: ASSTGILAAKNIQY
J gene: TRBJ2-4
D gene: NA
V gene: TRBV27

CDR3 protein: ASSITGLAWNEQF
J gene: TRBJ2-1
D gene: TRBD2
V gene: TRBV9

CDR3 protein: ASSLPGTLIQETQY
J gene: TRBJ2-5
D gene: NA
V gene: TRBV18

CDR3 protein: ASSPLPQGASTDTQY
J gene: TRBJ2-3
D gene: TRBD1
V gene: TRBV3-1

CDR3 protein: AISAYPGTGGNEQF
J gene: TRBJ2-1
D gene: TRBD1
V gene: TRBV10-3

CDR3 protein: ASSSSPIAGDEQY
J gene: TRBJ2-7
D gene: TRBD2
V gene: TRBV3-1

CDR3 protein: ASKQGAGYNSPLH
J gene: TRBJ1-6
D gene: TRBD1
V gene: TRBV28

CDR3 protein: ASSPGGHYLSYEQY
J gene: TRBJ2-7
D gene: TRBD2
V gene: TRBV12-3/TRBV12-4

CDR3 protein: ASSTLDLHGVDTQY
J gene: TRBJ2-3
D gene: NA
V gene: TRBV28

CDR3 protein: ASSSSRTGADTQY
J gene: TRBJ2-3
D gene: TRBD1
V gene: TRBV7-2

CDR3 protein: ASSRQGAETQY
J gene: TRBJ2-5
D gene: TRBD1
V gene: TRBV9

CDR3 protein: ASSANRATGNTEAF
J gene: TRBJ1-1
D gene: NA
V gene: TRBV18

CDR3 protein: SATPWTVLTDTQY
J gene: TRBJ2-3
D gene: NA
V gene: TRBV20-1

CDR3 protein: ASSPWGSGSSNEQF
J gene: TRBJ2-1
D gene: TRBD2
V gene: TRBV11-3

CDR3 protein: ASSSLGDIPKNIQY
J gene: TRBJ2-4
D gene: NA
V gene: TRBV18

CDR3 protein: ASSCRPQGSGQY
J gene: TRBJ2-7
D gene: NA
V gene: TRBV6-6

CDR3 protein: ASSPFVGESTEAF
J gene: TRBJ1-1
D gene: NA
V gene: TRBV6-1

CDR3 protein: ASSLWQGTSGANVLT
J gene: TRBJ2-6
D gene: NA
V gene: TRBV27

CDR3 protein: ASSPTNTFGTDTQY
J gene: TRBJ2-3
D gene: NA
V gene: TRBV12-3/TRBV12-4

CDR3 protein: ASSQDPRGNQPQH
J gene: TRBJ1-5
D gene: NA
V gene: TRBV4-3

CDR3 protein: ASSRDFSTGELF
J gene: TRBJ2-2
D gene: NA
V gene: TRBV9

CDR3 protein: ASSQDPSYNEQF
J gene: TRBJ2-1
D gene: NA
V gene: TRBV4-3

CDR3 protein: SGAVVGEQY
J gene: NA
D gene: NA
V gene: TRBV20-1

CDR3 protein: ASSYNERNEQF
J gene: TRBJ2-1
D gene: NA
V gene: TRBV6-2/TRBV6-3

CDR3 protein: SARDLSGTRETQY
J gene: TRBJ2-5
D gene: NA
V gene: TRBV20-1

CDR3 protein: ASSLAPQGSPYGYT
J gene: TRBJ1-2
D gene: TRBD1
V gene: TRBV5-1

CDR3 protein: ASTQSQGVNGYT
J gene: TRBJ1-2
D gene: TRBD1
V gene: TRBV3-1

CDR3 protein: ASSLAHTGNQETQY
J gene: TRBJ2-5
D gene: NA
V gene: TRBV12-3/TRBV12-4

CDR3 protein: ASSPGQGHYEQY
J gene: TRBJ2-7
D gene: TRBD1
V gene: TRBV13

CDR3 protein: ASIITPGQGVGGYT
J gene: TRBJ1-2
D gene: TRBD1
V gene: TRBV7-2

CDR3 protein: ASTPTGGQGGEKLF
J gene: TRBJ1-4
D gene: TRBD1
V gene: TRBV12-3/TRBV12-4

CDR3 protein: ASSILADPTKQY
J gene: TRBJ2-7
D gene: TRBD2
V gene: TRBV7-9

CDR3 protein: AISPGLAGAYTQY
J gene: TRBJ2-3
D gene: TRBD2
V gene: TRBV10-3

CDR3 protein: ASPDRPRNEQF
J gene: TRBJ2-1
D gene: NA
V gene: TRBV21-1

CDR3 protein: SVVRRGDYNEQF
J gene: NA
D gene: TRBD2
V gene: TRBV29-1

CDR3 protein: ATLPRGEIQKTQY
J gene: TRBJ2-5
D gene: NA
V gene: TRBV28